This TCR beta chain was sequenced in a study of blood T cells in healthy people across ages. CDR1 is SGHTA and CDR2 is FQGNSA in the germline V gene. Trimming pared 2 bases from V and 4 bases from J, leaving 9 bases between. The CDR3 is 13 amino acids. Overall study results and limits: A strong correlation was found between TCR beta diversity and the percentage of naive T cells. Among T cells, TCR beta diversity per million cells dropped roughly linearly as age rose.

Then a second PCR, running roughly 7 to 12 cycles, was carried out with a sample-barcoded 5' primer and a J-beta primer mix. A single record per CDR3 protein comes from TCRdb applying MiXCR to the 5' RACE reads. This table holds about 770,000 distinct CDR3 sequences, under 45% found once. Points on this clonotype: Its antigen is unidentified.

The gene calls are TRBV7-2 and TRBJ2-7; D gene uncertain. The receptor was derived from a man aged 55 to 69 in good health. The sequenced sample was blood. This CDR3 reads CASSLPPRYEQYF. The CDR3 DNA reads as TGTGCCAGCAGCTTACCCCCCAGGTACGAGCAGTACTTC.